This T cell receptor beta chain was obtained from a study of cytomegalovirus exposure and HLA in healthy donors. 60 Vbeta and 13 Jbeta primers were used in PCR. The method was immunoSEQ multiplex PCR; TCRdb's version includes in-frame clones alone and lacks a portion of them. The sample lists about 190,000 clones, 84% seen once, with 2.6% in the top ten. Germline loops: CDR1 MNHEY, CDR2 SVGAGI. The V end was cut by 6 bases, the J end by 5 bases, with 14 bases between. The CDR3 extends over 13 amino acids. In regard to this clone: Its antigen is still unknown.

General observations from the study: With DRB1 most and HLA-C fewest, TCR association rates differed between HLA loci in a later analysis. For TCR beta chains, V- and J-gene trimming was later linked to a missense DCLRE1C variant.

The material sequenced was PBMCs. This sequence was found in a woman aged 50 to 65 in good health and CMV-seropositive. This rearrangement joins TRBV6-5 to TRBJ2-7; D remains ambiguous. CDR3 amino acids: CASSRSTWDEQYF. The DNA for the CDR3 is TGTGCCAGCAGCCGGTCGACTTGGGACGAGCAGTACTTC.